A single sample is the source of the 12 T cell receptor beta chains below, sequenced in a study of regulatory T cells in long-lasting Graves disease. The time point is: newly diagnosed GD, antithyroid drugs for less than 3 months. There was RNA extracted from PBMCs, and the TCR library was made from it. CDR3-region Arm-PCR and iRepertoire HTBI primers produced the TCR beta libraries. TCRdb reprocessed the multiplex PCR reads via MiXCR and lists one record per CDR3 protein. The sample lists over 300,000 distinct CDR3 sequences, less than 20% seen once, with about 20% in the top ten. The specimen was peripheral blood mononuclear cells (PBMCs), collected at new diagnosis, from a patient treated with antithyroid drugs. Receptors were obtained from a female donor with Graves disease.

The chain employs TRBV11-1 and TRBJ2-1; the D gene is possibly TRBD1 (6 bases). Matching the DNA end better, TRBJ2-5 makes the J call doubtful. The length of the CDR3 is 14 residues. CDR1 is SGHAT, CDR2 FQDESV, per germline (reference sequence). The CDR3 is CASSLMTGVETQYF. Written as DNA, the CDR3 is TGTGCCAGCAGCCTTATGACAGGTGTAGAGACCCAGTACTTC.

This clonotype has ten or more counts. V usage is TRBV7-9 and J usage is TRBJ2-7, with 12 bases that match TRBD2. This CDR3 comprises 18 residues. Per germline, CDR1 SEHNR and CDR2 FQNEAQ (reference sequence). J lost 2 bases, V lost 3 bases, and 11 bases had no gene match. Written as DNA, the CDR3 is TGTGCCAGCAGCTTTCAACCTAGCGGGAGGGCCGCACCCTACGAGCAGTACTTC. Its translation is CASSFQPSGRAAPYEQYF.

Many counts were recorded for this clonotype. The DNA for the CDR3 is TGTGCCAGCAGCTTAGCACCTCGAATTTTAGCTGGGGCGGGGTCCCAAGAGACCCAGTACTTC. Protein sequence: CASSLAPRILAGAGSQETQYF. This chain joins TRBV7-7 and TRBJ2-5; maybe TRBD2 (6 bases). Trimming left V 0 bases short and J 1 base short, with 27 bases between. Germline CDR1 SSHAT, CDR2 FNYEAQ (reference sequence). This CDR3 is 21 amino acids long.

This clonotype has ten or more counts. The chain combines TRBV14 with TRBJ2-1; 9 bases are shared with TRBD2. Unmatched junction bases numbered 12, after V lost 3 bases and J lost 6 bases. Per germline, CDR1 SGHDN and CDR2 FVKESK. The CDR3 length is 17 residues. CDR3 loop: CASSHLSGRRLGNEQFF. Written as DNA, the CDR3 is TGTGCCAGCAGCCATCTTAGCGGGAGAAGGTTGGGCAATGAGCAGTTCTTC.

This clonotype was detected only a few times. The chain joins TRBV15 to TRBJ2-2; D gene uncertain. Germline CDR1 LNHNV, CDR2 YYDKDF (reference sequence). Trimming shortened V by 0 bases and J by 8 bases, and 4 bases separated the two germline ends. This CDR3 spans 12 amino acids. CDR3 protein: CATSRDIGELFF. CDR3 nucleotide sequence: TGTGCCACCAGCAGAGATATAGGGGAGCTGTTTTTT.

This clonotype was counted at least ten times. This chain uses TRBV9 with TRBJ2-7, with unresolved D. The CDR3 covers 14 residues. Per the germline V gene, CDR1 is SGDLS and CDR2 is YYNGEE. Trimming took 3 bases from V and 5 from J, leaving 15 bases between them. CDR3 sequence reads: CASSADGLSDEQYF. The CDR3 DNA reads TGTGCCAGCAGCGCGGACGGGCTTTCTGACGAGCAGTACTTC.

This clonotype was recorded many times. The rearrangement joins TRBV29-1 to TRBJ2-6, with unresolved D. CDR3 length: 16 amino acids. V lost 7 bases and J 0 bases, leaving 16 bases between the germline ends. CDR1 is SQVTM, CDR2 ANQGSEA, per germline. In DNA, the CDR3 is TGCAGCGCCCTTCCGGACGGAAGCTCTGGGGCCAACGTCCTGACTTTC. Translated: CSALPDGSSGANVLTF. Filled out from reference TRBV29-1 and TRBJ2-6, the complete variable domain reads SAVISQKPSRDICQRGTSLTIQCQVDSQVTMMFWYRQQPGQSLTLIATANQGSEATYESGFVIDKFPISRPNLTFSTLTVSNMSPEDSSIYLCSALPDGSSGANVLTFGAGSRLTVL.

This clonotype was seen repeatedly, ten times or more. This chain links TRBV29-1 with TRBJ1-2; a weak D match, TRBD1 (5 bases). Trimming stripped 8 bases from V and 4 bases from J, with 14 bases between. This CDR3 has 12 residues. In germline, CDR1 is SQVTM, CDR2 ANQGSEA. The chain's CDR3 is CSSGSGPYGYTF. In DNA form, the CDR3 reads TGCAGCTCAGGGAGCGGACCCTATGGCTACACCTTC.

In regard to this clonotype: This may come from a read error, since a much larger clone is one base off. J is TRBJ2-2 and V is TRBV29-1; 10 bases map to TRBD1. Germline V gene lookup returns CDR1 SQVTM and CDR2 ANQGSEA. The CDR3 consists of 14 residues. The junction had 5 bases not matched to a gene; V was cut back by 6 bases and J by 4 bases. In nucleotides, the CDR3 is TGCAGCGTCGGGACAGGGGCGAGCACCGGGGAGCTGTTTTTT. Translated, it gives CSVGTGASTGELFF.

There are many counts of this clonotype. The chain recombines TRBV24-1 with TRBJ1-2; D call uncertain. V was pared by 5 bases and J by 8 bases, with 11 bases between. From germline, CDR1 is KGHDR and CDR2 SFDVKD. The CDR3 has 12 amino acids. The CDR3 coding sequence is TGTGCCACCAGTGTTGGGCTAGACGGCTACACCTTC. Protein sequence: CATSVGLDGYTF.

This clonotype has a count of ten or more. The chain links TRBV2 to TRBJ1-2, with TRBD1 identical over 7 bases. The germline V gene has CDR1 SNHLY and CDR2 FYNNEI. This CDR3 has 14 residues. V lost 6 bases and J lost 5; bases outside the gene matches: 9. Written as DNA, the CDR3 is TGTGCCAGCAGCGGGACAGTAAGCCAGTATGGCTACACCTTC. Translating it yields CASSGTVSQYGYTF.

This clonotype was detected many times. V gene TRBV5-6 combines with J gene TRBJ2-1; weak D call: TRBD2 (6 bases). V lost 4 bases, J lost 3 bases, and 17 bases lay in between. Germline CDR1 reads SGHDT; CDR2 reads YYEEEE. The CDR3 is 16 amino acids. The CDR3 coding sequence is TGTGCCAGCAGCCCCCTCTATGGGGGGAACTACAATGAGCAGTTCTTC. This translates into CASSPLYGGNYNEQFF. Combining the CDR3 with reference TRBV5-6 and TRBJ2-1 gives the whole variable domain DAGVTQSPTHLIKTRGQQVTLRCSPKSGHDTVSWYQQALGQGPQFIFQYYEEEERQRGNFPDRFSGHQFPNYSSELNVNALLLGDSALYLCASSPLYGGNYNEQFFGPGTRLTVL.